What follows are 2 T cell receptor beta chains derived from one specimen sequenced in a study of regulatory T cells in long-lasting Graves disease (dated by TCRdb to the early 2020s). The library came from multiplex PCR. Instrument used: Illumina HiSeq 4000. iRepertoire HTBI primers and Arm-PCR amplification of CDR3 regions were used to construct TCR beta libraries. TCRdb applied fastp at Q25 and MiXCR to the public reads, then kept only in-frame beta chains. A single entry per CDR3 protein holds the most common genes and DNA from its merged rows. A total of around 330,000 distinct CDR3 sequences appear in this sample, over 15% of them only once. The ten largest clones represent about 38% of the sample. Read against the paper, the sample's time point label means: newly diagnosed GD, antithyroid drugs for less than 3 months. For both TCR sequencing and RNA sequencing, RNA was extracted from PBMCs in TRIzol.

The input for sequencing was peripheral blood mononuclear cells (PBMCs), taken at new diagnosis, from a patient treated with antithyroid drugs. The receptors come from a female donor with Graves disease.

This clonotype has a single count. One junction end does not reproduce the germline sequence, and a read error may be involved. The gene calls are TRBV28 and TRBJ2-5, with TRBD1 as a possible D gene (6 bases). The CDR3 runs to 13 residues. Germline V gene sequence: CDR1 MDHEN, CDR2 SYDVKM. This chain's CDR3 is CTSSLQGWETQYF. As DNA, the CDR3 is TGTACCAGCAGTCTACAGGGTTGGGAGACCCAGTACTTC.

The rearrangement links TRBV4-1 to TRBJ2-2, with D possibly TRBD1 on 6 matching bases. The CDR3 runs 17 residues. V lost 4 bases and J lost 8, with 23 bases in between. CDR1 is MGHRA and CDR2 is YSYEKL in the germline V gene. CDR3 protein: CASSPTSGARRPGELFF. The CDR3 coding sequence is TGCGCCAGCAGCCCTACCTCAGGGGCCCGGCGTCCGGGGGAGCTGTTTTTT.